This T cell receptor (beta chain) was observed in a study of cytomegalovirus exposure and HLA in healthy donors (TCRdb year 2017). For the wider study: An earlier analysis of about 560 of the donors reported roughly 300 Gb of sequence data and 117 million unique TCR beta sequences obtained from some 200 million T cells. An early release covering about 600 HLA-typed donors comprised about 300 gigabases of sequencing data and around 85 million unique TCR sequences. A later analysis re-analyzed previously published TCR beta repertoires from roughly 690 donors and added high-resolution HLA genotyping to study TCR occurrence patterns. Of the approximately 370 genotyped donors, less than 90% were placed in the genetic ancestry cluster associated with self-reported Caucasian donors. A separate validation cohort of about 110 different subjects was used in addition to the approximately 700-subject first cohort. Both class I and class II loci were covered by HLA typing, at four-digit resolution. To decide whether each TCR beta V gene segment behaved as functional or pseudogenic, an earlier analysis of over 500 of the donors relied on high-throughput TCR beta sequencing. The aim of the study was to test whether cataloging public T cell receptors could identify signatures of past pathogen exposure. The T cell repertoires of around 730 subjects were profiled by immunosequencing and related to cytomegalovirus serostatus. Among about 360 genotyped donors of the cohort, an average of approximately 240,000 unique TCR beta nucleotide sequences were sequenced per donor, around 18% of them non-productive. To predict cytomegalovirus infection status, the study brought together high-throughput TCR immunosequencing, statistical association of individual TCRs with disease status, and machine learning. Typing coverage differed by locus: A, B, C, DRB1 and DQB1 were typed in about 629-640 donors, DQA1 in 500 to 550, DPA1 in 606, and DPB1 in approximately 450. Donor age, sex, ethnicity and CMV serostatus were compiled together with the repertoire data. Rather than drawing on any new phenotypic data, the later analysis identified candidate immune exposures from TCR beta sequences and the way those sequences occurred across donors. Genome-wide SNP genotypes for about 65% of the 666 donors were used in a later genetic analysis, which treated that subset as a discovery cohort. Because of strong linkage in the cohort, a handful of DR-DQ haplotypes were treated as single units for association and clustering. Every discovery cohort repertoire had been produced on one sequencing platform.

Broader findings and caveats from the paper: In a later analysis, TCR association rates were found to vary across HLA loci, with the most associated TCRs seen for DRB1 alleles and the fewest for HLA-C alleles. An earlier analysis of several hundred of the donors showed that most TCR beta V segments appeared in productive rearrangements either about 87% or about 30% of the time, which broadly matched IMGT annotations. Because HLA typing was missing for some donors at each locus, association tests included only the typed subset. In both the original and validation cohorts, the classifier was reported to diagnose cytomegalovirus status with high specificity and sensitivity. The study listed 150 to 200 TCR beta chains as associated with cytomegalovirus. The presence/absence analyses assumed that sequencing depth was roughly uniform across donors, and that assumption may not be true. In a later genetic analysis, fewer N-insertions in productive TCRs were reported among donors in an Asian-associated ancestry cluster than the roughly 700-donor mean. Linkage disequilibrium might explain the correlated functional status among segregating V segments, but an unknown experimental factor could not be ruled out. Compared with equally common non-associated chains, HLA-associated TCR beta chains in a later analysis were more clonally expanded and had lower generation probabilities. The earlier analysis of 450 to 700 of the donors excluded 15 to 20 rarely observed V segments, including chromosome 9 orphons, because counts were too low. A further reported finding was that TCR beta sequences accurately predicted the HLA-A and HLA-B alleles for most subjects in the first cohort. At a false discovery rate of 0.05, a later analysis linked some 17,000 TCR beta sequences to specific HLA alleles. A later analysis reported that several top co-occurrence clusters appeared linked to parvovirus B19, influenza, CMV and Epstein-Barr virus. In a later analysis, most CMV-associated TCR beta chains were found to appear HLA-restricted, with HLA associations seemingly driven largely by CMV exposure. In vitro tests confirmed that three of the cytomegalovirus-associated TCR beta chains recognize cytomegalovirus antigens. When HLA alleles, especially DR and DQ, strongly co-occurred, TCR associations were difficult to assign to individual alleles. This cohort had only TCR beta chains sequenced, and the lack of alpha or paired-chain data limited which features could be detected. According to the authors, the approach could potentially be generalized to other disease states and immunological phenotypes. Immune exposure information for the cohort was limited to CMV serostatus. A cluster of highly shared sequence variants was judged likely to be a technical artifact of the sequencing pipeline. An association between a missense DCLRE1C variant and V-gene and J-gene trimming of TCR beta chains was found in a later genetic analysis and replicated in an independent cohort. Most TCR sequences were observed very rarely across donors, whereas some public TCRs were present in many individuals. Because the 87-base-pair reads could not distinguish some IMGT-functional V segments, including TRBV6-2 and TRBV6-3, those segments were excluded.

The cohort was made up of roughly 670 healthy bone marrow donors. At the time of sampling, all cohort members were nominally healthy, though unrecorded immune exposures were likely present. The donor was CMV seronegative and was included in the group of around 320 seronegative cohort members. Every donor gave a peripheral blood sample, and the peripheral blood mononuclear cells from that sample were used for TCR beta sequencing. The Qiagen DNeasy Blood Extraction Kit was used to extract genomic DNA from the blood cell samples. Taken from the germline V gene, the CDR1 and CDR2 loops are SGHTA and FQGTGA. V lost 0 bases and J lost 4 bases, and the count of bases not matched to a germline gene is 1. The CDR3 goes from the cysteine to the phenylalanine over 14 residues. Only the CDR3 region is kept as DNA, spanning 42 bases read in frame from base 1. Library preparation was by the immunoSEQ multiplex PCR assay. The multiplex PCR relied on a mix of 60 forward primers for TCR Vbeta segments and 13 reverse primers for TCR Jbeta segments. A multiplex PCR assay on genomic DNA amplified the CDR3 region of rearranged TCR beta genes. The amplified TCR beta libraries were sequenced on the Illumina HiSeq System as 87-base-pair reads. The original methods were these. Across the 600 to 700 repertoires, a later analysis counted tens of millions of unique TCR beta chains, approximately 12 million of which were shared by at least two donors. Raw reads were error-corrected and collapsed into unique sequences with a nearest-neighbor algorithm that merged closely related sequences to remove PCR and sequencing errors. V, D and J gene segments were assigned by aligning CDR3 sequences to IMGT reference sequences. For a sequence to be retained, a match of at least six nucleotides to both a V gene segment and a J gene segment was required. Rearrangements were classified as productive when the CDR3 lacked stop codons and remained in frame with V and J, and all other rearrangements were classified as non-productive. CDR3 was defined by IMGT convention, running from the second conserved V-encoded cysteine to the conserved J-encoded phenylalanine. In an earlier analysis of around 540 of the donors, sequences lacking an unambiguous match to a single V gene segment were excluded. An earlier analysis of under 750 of the donors called V segments functional above 56.7% productive rearrangements and segregating when the between-donor standard deviation exceeded 5%. A statistical classification framework was developed to diagnose cytomegalovirus status using the catalog of TCR beta chain sequences. V and J gene assignment, in a later analysis, came from comparing TCR nucleotide sequences with IMGT/GENE-DB human TR gene sequences. In a later analysis, CDR3 sequences and most-parsimonious VDJ recombination scenarios were assigned using the TCRdist pipeline. In a later analysis, every TCR beta chain was defined by the combination of its CDR3 amino acid sequence and its V-gene family, and reads without a unique V-gene family were dropped. In a later analysis, 450 to 600 highly shared, low-generation-probability nucleotide sequences were removed to address suspected cross-contamination and a sequencing artifact. For each public chain, a later analysis derived a clonal expansion index from normalized ranks of inferred template counts within each repertoire. In a later analysis, generation probabilities were computed using a VDJ recombination model fitted to out-of-frame rearrangements, and the results were checked against IGoR. A later analysis scored TCR-TCR, TCR-HLA and TCR-CMV co-occurrence with hypergeometric tests, applying a repertoire-size bias correction to TCR pairs. A later analysis estimated false discovery rates by permuting HLA or CMV assignments 20 times. A later analysis grouped co-occurring TCRs with DBSCAN, adding TCRdist sequence similarity when clustering within HLA-allele-positive subsets. Co-occurrence clustering excluded repertoires with fewer than 30,000 or more than 120,000 public chains, plus five with anomalous nucleotide sharing. TCRdb carries this immuneACCESS record with in-frame sequences only. Its versions omit some clonotypes, under half of them owing to an unresolved V gene in the studies checked, with the rest unexplained. V and J calls and clone size are as listed in that table; D and trimming were resolved from the DNA. The sample has 89,000 or so clones on record, under 85% of them singletons. Together, the top ten hold over 2% of the sample.

A remark on this clone: Its antigen is unknown. Base-call qualities are not available, and no considerably larger clone is one nucleotide away.

Sequencing was performed on PBMCs. The clonotype comes from a boy under 18 in good health and CMV-seronegative. The rearrangement combines TRBV7-3 with TRBJ2-3; TRBD1 aligns with 7 central bases. The DNA sequence is as follows: TGTGCCAGCAGCTTAACTCAGGGGGCAGATACGCAGTATTTT. The resulting protein is CASSLTQGADTQYF. The full variable domain, with segments outside the CDR3 supplied by the reference TRBV7-3 and TRBJ2-3 proteins, appears as GAGVSQTPSNKVTEKGKYVELRCDPISGHTALYWYRQSLGQGPEFLIYFQGTGAADDSGLPNDRFFAVRPEGSVSTLKIQRTERGDSAVYLCASSLTQGADTQYFGPGTRLTVL.